This T cell receptor (delta chain) stems from a study of γδ T cells in repeated Plasmodium falciparum infection (dated by TCRdb to about 2021). At the level of the whole study: In the natural-infection arm, Malian children exposed to intense seasonal malaria transmission were enrolled and compared against age and gender matched Australian children. Four controlled human malaria infections were administered to five malaria-naive U.S. adults over approximately 580 days by bites from P. falciparum NF54-infected Anopheles stephensi mosquitoes. Controlled-infection subjects were sampled at baseline, immediately before selected infections, and 21 days after each infection. Malian gammadelta TCR repertoires were analysed cross-sectionally during no-transmission periods and longitudinally across acute febrile malaria episodes. Using both natural infection in Mali and controlled human malaria infection, the study looked at the way repeated Plasmodium falciparum infection shapes the human gammadelta T cell repertoire.

This clone was counted at least ten times. The clone's antigen remains unknown. Per-base quality was not reported, and no clone a single base away is much larger than it. This same CDR3 is encoded by further DNA sequences in the sample. Including the terminal cysteine and phenylalanine, the CDR3 comprises 14 residues. The entry retains the CDR3 DNA only, 42 bases that are in frame from base 1. Germline trimming amounts to 3 bases on V and 8 bases on J, with 11 as the count of junction bases outside the gene matches. CDR1 and CDR2, per the germline V gene, are GEAIGNYY and EKD. Here is what the overall study found, with its caveats: Analysis of inter-individual variability in gammadelta T cell responses was limited by the small size of the controlled-infection cohort. Vgamma9/Vdelta2+ TCR repertoires kept a highly stable polyclonal repertoire across time and infection, and many TCRgamma sequences overlapped between individuals. Waves of new clonotype selection in Vdelta2-negative, largely Vdelta1+, gammadelta TCR repertoires appeared to be driven by repeated controlled infections. Vdelta2-negative gammadelta TCR repertoires from Malian children appeared more clonally expanded, less diverse and less shared than those of Australian children. Generalizability was limited because the Malian cohort came from a small rural village made up predominantly of one ethnic group.

Libraries came from multiplex PCR. Sequencing took place on an Illumina MiSeq. Both TCR gamma (TRG) and TCR delta (TRD) chains were sequenced from each sorted gammadelta T cell sample. In the paper's pipeline: The repertoire analyses used clonotype tree plots, the accumulated frequency of the top 20 clonotypes, and diversity index (DI) and D75 metrics. TCRdb processed the public reads again with the CATT caller, after which rows with matching DNA were combined. What appears here as the V and J calls and clone size reflects TCRdb's work, not the paper's. The sample includes 45,000 to 70,000 delta-chain clones, with around 1.7% observed a single time. The ten largest clones take up 15% of the sample. For bulk TCR repertoire analysis, Vgamma9/Vdelta2+ and Vdelta2-negative gammadelta T cell populations were flow-sorted out of peripheral blood mononuclear cells.

The clonotype originates from a pool of human donors (malaria-infected and uninfected, not separated). Specimen: gamma-delta T cells from blood. The chain was built from TRDV2 and TRDJ1; TRDD3 aligns with 7 central bases. The nucleotide sequence is given as TGTGCCTGTGACCCGATGGGGGAGGTCGACAAACTCATCTTT. This codes for CACDPMGEVDKLIF.